Shown below are 17 T cell receptor beta chains from a single sample sequenced in a study of blood T cells in healthy people across ages. Sample-barcoded 5' priming and a J-beta primer mix drove a second PCR of roughly 6 to 12 cycles. MiXCR, run by TCRdb on the 5' RACE reads, gives a single entry per CDR3 protein. The sample carries hundreds of thousands of distinct CDR3 sequences, 45% to 50% recorded once. The sequenced sample consisted of blood. Source of these receptors: a woman aged 60-75 years in good health.

The CDR3 sequence: CASSVETGGAVGQETQYF. DNA for the CDR3: TGTGCCAGCAGCGTCGAAACAGGGGGCGCAGTGGGGCAAGAGACCCAGTACTTC. The J gene is TRBJ2-5, the V gene TRBV7-9; 9 positions agree with TRBD1. The CDR3 is made up of 18 amino acids. Germline V lookup: CDR1 SEHNR, CDR2 FQNEAQ (reference sequence). J lost 2 bases, V lost 5 bases, and 15 bases had no gene match.

The chain employs TRBV6-5 and TRBJ2-5, with 10 bases fitting TRBD1. The junction had 14 bases not matched to a gene; V was cut back by 2 bases and J by 5 bases. Per the germline V gene, CDR1 is MNHEY and CDR2 is SVGAGI. The CDR3 is 18 amino acids. The CDR3 reads CASSYTRDRGPQLETQYF. The CDR3 DNA follows: TGTGCCAGCAGTTACACCCGGGACAGGGGCCCACAATTGGAGACCCAGTACTTC.

This clonotype has more than one count but fewer than ten. The gene calls are TRBV27 and TRBJ2-1, with TRBD2 identical over 8 bases. V shed 3 bases, J shed 6 bases, and the junction held 7 bases outside the gene matches. Germline V gives CDR1 MNHEY, CDR2 SMNVEV (reference sequence). The CDR3 has 15 residues. The CDR3 DNA is TGTGCCAGCAGTTTCTACGGGAGGGCCGCCAATGAGCAGTTCTTC. Protein: CASSFYGRAANEQFF.

This clonotype was detected only a few times. The rearrangement joins TRBV20-1 to TRBJ2-3, with TRBD1 matching over 7 bases. The trim removed 3 bases at V and 1 base at J, leaving 4 bases unmatched. The CDR3 is 14 amino acids. Germline CDR1 and CDR2: DFQATT and SNEGSKA (reference sequence). CDR3 region: CSAREGTGTDTQYF. CDR3 DNA sequence: TGCAGTGCTAGGGAAGGGACAGGCACAGATACGCAGTATTTT.

This clonotype turned up a few times. This rearrangement joins TRBV7-2 to TRBJ2-1, with a tentative D call TRBD2 (5 bases). CDR1 is SGHTA and CDR2 is FQGNSA in the germline V gene. Trimming stripped 1 base from V and 8 bases from J, with 12 bases between. The CDR3 spans 14 residues. CDR3 sequence (DNA): TGTGCCAGCAGCTTAGATCGGGGTTTGGATGAGCAGTTCTTC. It translates to CASSLDRGLDEQFF.

This clonotype was counted a few times. This chain links TRBV3-1 with TRBJ2-7; D gene uncertain. Germline assignment: CDR1 LGHDT and CDR2 YNNKEL (reference sequence). Between the trimmed V and J ends, which lost 1 base and 3 bases, there was a span of 10 bases. The CDR3 has 14 residues. CDR3 DNA sequence: TGTGCCAGCAGCCAAGGGACGCAATACTACGAGCAGTACTTC. Its protein product is CASSQGTQYYEQYF.

This clonotype was found many times. The chain links TRBV7-9 to TRBJ2-7; 8 bases match TRBD1. The germline gives CDR1 SEHNR, CDR2 FQNEAQ (reference sequence). The CDR3 contains 14 residues. V trimming: 5 bases; J trimming: 2 bases; junction bases outside the gene matches: 5. The CDR3 region is CASSGEDRAYEQYF. As DNA, the CDR3 is TGTGCCAGCAGCGGAGAGGACAGGGCCTACGAGCAGTACTTC.

This clonotype was detected a few times. V and J are TRBV9 and TRBJ2-1; D may be TRBD2 (6 bases). The CDR3 sequence is 14 residues long. Germline CDR1 reads SGDLS; CDR2 reads YYNGEE. V was shortened by 0 bases and J by 3 bases, with 7 bases between the two germline ends. CDR3: CASSVGGVYNEQFF. The CDR3 region has the DNA TGTGCCAGCAGCGTAGGGGGGGTCTACAATGAGCAGTTCTTC.

This clonotype was seen only a few times. The J gene is TRBJ1-2, the V gene TRBV10-3; no clear D gene. The CDR3 runs to 14 residues. Germline CDR1 reads ENHRY; CDR2 reads SYGVKD. V dropped 3 bases and J dropped 2 bases, with 10 bases sitting between them. Here the CDR3 DNA reads TGTGCCATCAGTGATCAAACTGTGAACTATGGCTACACCTTC. Amino acids: CAISDQTVNYGYTF.

This rearrangement joins TRBV10-3 to TRBJ2-5; 7 bases are a match to TRBD1. V dropped 8 bases and J dropped 0; count of bases not matched to a gene: 9. The CDR3 is 15 residues long. The germline gives CDR1 ENHRY, CDR2 SYGVKD. CDR3 nucleotide sequence: TGTGCCATCTCCCCGGGGACAGTGTACCAAGAGACCCAGTACTTC. It encodes CAISPGTVYQETQYF.

This clonotype was counted only a few times. The genes are TRBV29-1 and TRBJ2-7; 7 bases are shared with TRBD1. The CDR3 has 14 amino acids. V lost 6 bases and J lost 7; bases outside the gene matches: 15. CDR1 and CDR2 (germline): SQVTM, ANQGSEA. The CDR3 coding sequence is TGCAGCGTCCTGAGCCATCGACAGGGCCGAGAGCAGTACTTC. Amino acids: CSVLSHRQGREQYF.

This clonotype was counted ten times or more. J is TRBJ2-5 and V is TRBV5-1; 11 nucleotides agree with TRBD2. J gave up 1 base and V 2 bases, and 1 base lay outside the gene matches. Germline values: CDR1 SGHRS, CDR2 YFSETQ. The CDR3 extends over 15 amino acids. The CDR3 nucleotides are TGCGCCAGCAGCTTCGGGACTAGCGGCCAAGAGACCCAGTACTTC. Protein product: CASSFGTSGQETQYF.

The rearrangement links TRBV12-3 or TRBV12-4 to TRBJ2-5, with D tentatively TRBD1 or TRBD2 (6 bases each). The V and J ends lost 3 bases and 11 bases respectively, with 19 bases between them. This CDR3 has 14 amino acids. The DNA of the CDR3 is TGTGCCAGCAGTTTTTTTGAGGGGGGCGATGAGCAGTACTTC. Its translation is CASSFFEGGDEQYF.

This clonotype was observed a few times. The chain links TRBV7-3 to TRBJ1-2, with unresolved D. With 0 bases removed from V and 7 bases from J, the gap between germline ends came to 9 bases. Germline CDR1 SGHTA, CDR2 FQGTGA. CDR3 size: 13 residues. This CDR3 reads CASSLTGRSGYTF. The CDR3 DNA reads as TGTGCCAGCAGCTTAACGGGCAGGAGTGGCTACACCTTC.

There are a few counts of this clonotype. V usage is TRBV20-1 and J usage is TRBJ2-7; D may match TRBD1 or TRBD2 (6 bases each). This CDR3 spans 17 amino acids. Germline V gives CDR1 DFQATT, CDR2 SNEGSKA (reference sequence). CDR3 amino acids: CSALSLVDRTPGGEQYF. CDR3 nucleotides: TGCAGCGCCCTTAGTCTAGTAGACAGGACTCCCGGGGGCGAGCAGTACTTC.

The sample holds a few counts of this clonotype. This chain uses TRBV29-1 with TRBJ1-4; no definite D call. CDR3 length: 13 residues. Germline assignment: CDR1 SQVTM and CDR2 ANQGSEA. Trimming pared 4 bases from V and 10 bases from J, leaving 16 bases between. The CDR3 here is CSVGAGAEAKLFF. In nucleotides, the CDR3 is TGCAGCGTTGGCGCGGGAGCCGAGGCAAAACTGTTTTTT.

V gene TRBV20-1 combines with J gene TRBJ2-3; 7 bases are a match to TRBD2. Trimming at V came to 1 base and at J to 0 bases, leaving 7 bases not matched to a gene. Germline V gene data show CDR1 as DFQATT and CDR2 as SNEGSKA (reference sequence). CDR3 length: 16 amino acids. The CDR3 loop reads CSARGSGEPSTDTQYF. In nucleotides, the CDR3 is TGCAGTGCTAGAGGAAGCGGGGAACCTAGCACAGATACGCAGTATTTT.